Listed below are T cell receptor beta chains from one sample, sequenced in a study of cytomegalovirus exposure and HLA in healthy donors. TCRdb's copy holds only in-frame clones and misses some; the assay was immunoSEQ multiplex PCR. Here the sample spans tens of thousands of clones, around 77% being singletons. Source material: PBMCs. These receptors all come from a man aged 50-60 years in good health and CMV-seronegative. The CDR3 runs from the conserved cysteine through the conserved F or W. D genes are given only for firm matches. A row's size may be missing; if present it is once, few, many or a size class.

>.|TRBV25-1|.|TRBJ1-2
TGTGCCAGCAGTGAGTCACGGGAGATACACTATGGCTACACCTTC
CASSESREIHYGYTF
>.|TRBV6-5|.|TRBJ2-1
TGTGCCAGCAGCACTAGCTCCCCCTCCTACAATGAGCAGTTCTTC
CASSTSSPSYNEQFF
>few|TRBV2|.|TRBJ2-1
TGTGCCAGCACGTCCGCCTACTCCTACAATGAGCAGTTCTTC
CASTSAYSYNEQFF
>once|TRBV5-4|TRBD2|TRBJ2-6
TGTGCCAGCGGGGGGCTAGCGGGAGGCCCCGGGGCCAACGTCCTGACTTTC
CASGGLAGGPGANVLTF
>.|TRBV18|.|TRBJ1-2
TGTGCCAGCTCACCGGTCCCCCGTGGACTAAAGGAGTATGGCTACACCTTC
CASSPVPRGLKEYGYTF
>.|TRBV28|TRBD1|TRBJ1-1
TGTGCCAGCAGGTGGGACAGGACTTACACTGAAGCTTTCTTT
CASRWDRTYTEAFF
>.|TRBV7-2|.|TRBJ2-7
TGTGCCAGCAGCCCCCGCTACGAGCAGTACTTC
CASSPRYEQYF
>.|TRBV28|.|TRBJ1-2
TGTGCCAGCGGGGACAACGTCTATGGCTACACCTTC
CASGDNVYGYTF
>.|TRBV13|.|TRBJ1-6
TGTGCCAGCAGCTCGTCGGGACTCATCGGTCCACCCCTCCACTTT
CASSSSGLIGPPLHF
>.|TRBV6-1|.|TRBJ1-1
TGTGCCAGCAGTGAGGGTCACTCCGGGGCTGAAGCTTTCTTT
CASSEGHSGAEAFF
>.|TRBV29-1|.|TRBJ1-1
TGCAGCGTTGCCCTCTCCCTCACTACGAATGCTGAAGCTTTCTTT
CSVALSLTTNAEAFF
>.|TRBV7-8|TRBD1|TRBJ1-2
TGTGCCAGCAGCTCCTCCCGGGACAGGTCTGGCTACACCTTC
CASSSSRDRSGYTF
>.|TRBV6-5|.|TRBJ1-4
TGTGCCAGCAGACGTCAGGGTATAGGTGAAAAACTGTTTTTT
CASRRQGIGEKLFF
>.|TRBV14|TRBD2|TRBJ2-7
TGTGCCAGCAGCCTGGGGACTAGCGGATTCCGCTCCTACGAGCAGTACTTC
CASSLGTSGFRSYEQYF
>.|TRBV11-3|.|TRBJ2-7
TGTGCCAGCAGTCGACCGGGACTGCCCTCCGAGCAGTACTTC
CASSRPGLPSEQYF
>few|TRBV5-1|TRBD2|TRBJ2-3
TGCGCCAGCAGCTTGGGGCTAGCGGGAATAGATACGCAGTATTTT
CASSLGLAGIDTQYF
>.|TRBV5-1|.|TRBJ1-6
TGCGCCAGCAGCTCGGACAGCTATAATTCACCCCTCCACTTT
CASSSDSYNSPLHF
>.|TRBV6-4|TRBD1|TRBJ2-2
TGTGCCAGCAGAGAGGGGACAGCTACCGGGGAGCTGTTTTTT
CASREGTATGELFF
>.|TRBV10-3|TRBD1|TRBJ1-6
TGTGCCATCAGTGAGTCGGAGGGGGCTTCACCCCTCCACTTT
CAISESEGASPLHF
>few|TRBV9|.|TRBJ2-3
TGTGCCAGCAGCGTCCTCCTAGAAGATACGCAGTATTTT
CASSVLLEDTQYF
>.|TRBV30|TRBD2|TRBJ2-3
TGTGCCTGGCGGCGGGAGTTGGATACGCAGTATTTT
CAWRRELDTQYF
>.|TRBV7-9|TRBD1|TRBJ2-1
TGTGCCAGCATCACCGGGACAGTTTACAATGAGCAGTTCTTC
CASITGTVYNEQFF
>.|TRBV5-1|TRBD1|TRBJ2-1
TGCGCCAGCAGCTTTGGACAGGGCAAAAGGGATGGGAATGAGCAGTTCTTC
CASSFGQGKRDGNEQFF
>.|TRBV11-3|.|TRBJ1-1
TGTGCCAGCAGCTTGGAGGAAACCACTGAAGCTTTCTTT
CASSLEETTEAFF
>.|TRBV25-1|.|TRBJ1-2
TGTGCCAGCAGTGAAGGTGTGGGTGAGGGTTGGGGCTACACCTTC
CASSEGVGEGWGYTF
>.|TRBV5-1|.|TRBJ1-1
TGCGCCAGCAGCTTGATAACAAACACTGAAGCTTTCTTT
CASSLITNTEAFF
>.|TRBV30|TRBD1|TRBJ1-5
TGTGCCTGGAGTGCAGGGGGCGGTCAGCCCCAGCATTTT
CAWSAGGGQPQHF
>.|TRBV5-1|TRBD2|TRBJ2-7
TGCGCCAGCAATGGCGGGGGGGCCTACGAGCAGTACTTC
CASNGGGAYEQYF
>.|TRBV28|.|TRBJ2-1
TGTGCCAGCAGTTTAAGCGGAGGGGTGAATGAGCAGTTCTTC
CASSLSGGVNEQFF